This entry is about one T cell receptor beta chain. The antigen remains undetermined. It was second doses at about 4 or about 12 weeks that were pooled. This specimen comes from a study of T cell responses to AZD1222 COVID-19 vaccine. CDR1 MNHEY and CDR2 SMNVEV come from the germline V gene (reference sequence). V was clipped by 2 bases and J by 2 bases; unmatched bases: 1. The CDR3 is 15 residues long. Study results and limitations: Repertoire collection took place solely once the T cell response had peaked.

Repertoires were generated with immunoSEQ multiplex PCR, while TCRdb's copy carries only in-frame clones and drops some. The sample records approximately 150,000 clones, roughly nine tenths being singletons. The rearrangement joins TRBV27 to TRBJ2-2; 8 nucleotides agree with TRBD2. The specimen comprised peripheral blood, sampled 28 days after the second AZD1222 dose. This sequence originates from an adult who received the AZD1222 COVID-19 vaccine. In DNA, the CDR3 is TGTGCCAGCAGTTTAGCGGGGGGCAACACCGGGGAGCTGTTTTTT. Translated, it gives CASSLAGGNTGELFF.